The 23 T cell receptor beta chains presented below share a single source sample, sequenced in a study of early T cells in non-severe SARS-CoV-2 infection. A single record per CDR3 protein comes from TCRdb applying MiXCR to the 5' RACE reads. The sample lists about 66,000 distinct CDR3 sequences, over 8% occurring once. Sequencing was performed on whole blood. The source of these receptors is an adult who was a healthcare worker with PCR-confirmed SARS-CoV-2 infection or an uninfected control (not recorded which).

This clonotype showed up many times. The gene calls are TRBV7-9 and TRBJ2-7; 7 bases fit TRBD1. The CDR3 has 15 residues. The junction had 7 bases not matched to a gene; V was cut back by 0 bases and J by 5 bases. Germline V gives CDR1 SEHNR, CDR2 FQNEAQ (reference sequence). CDR3 sequence (DNA): TGTGCCAGCAGCTTAGCAGGGGGCGCATCCCACGAGCAGTACTTC. It is translated as CASSLAGGASHEQYF.

This clonotype was detected many times. The CDR3 reads CASRRYNEQFF. CDR3 in DNA: TGTGCCAGCAGACGCTACAATGAGCAGTTCTTC. This sequence joins TRBV6-2 or TRBV6-3 and TRBJ2-1; D not resolved. The ends were cut back, 6 bases at V and 3 bases at J, with 3 bases in the middle. Per germline, CDR1 MNHEY and CDR2 SVGEGT. The CDR3 contains 11 residues.

This clonotype was observed at least ten times. The CDR3 is CASSHLGGDNEQFF. In nucleotides, the CDR3 is TGCGCCAGCAGCCACCTGGGAGGAGACAATGAGCAGTTCTTC. The chain carries TRBV4-1 and TRBJ2-1, with D possibly being TRBD2 (6 bases). The germline V gene has CDR1 MGHRA and CDR2 YSYEKL. The ends were cut back, 3 bases at V and 5 bases at J, with 11 bases in the middle. CDR3 length: 14 residues.

This clonotype was seen a handful of times. This rearrangement joins TRBV27 to TRBJ1-5; D uncertain. V shed 5 bases and J shed 0 bases, with 11 bases lying between them. Germline V lookup: CDR1 MNHEY, CDR2 SMNVEV (reference sequence). The CDR3 has 15 residues. The chain's CDR3 is CASSPSRVSNQPQHF. As DNA, the CDR3 is TGTGCCAGCAGTCCCTCGCGCGTTAGCAATCAGCCCCAGCATTTT.

This clonotype was found a few times. V gene TRBV6-5 combines with J gene TRBJ2-2, with D maybe TRBD1 (5 bases). Trimming pared 11 bases from V and 9 bases from J, leaving 22 bases between. Germline CDR1 MNHEY, CDR2 SVGAGI. The CDR3 spans 14 residues. The CDR3 reads CAASGRDGFWELFF. In DNA, the CDR3 is TGTGCCGCCTCCGGCAGGGATGGGTTTTGGGAGCTGTTTTTT.

This clonotype was picked up a small number of times. The genes are TRBV29-1 and TRBJ2-6; D ambiguous. CDR1 and CDR2 from the germline V gene are SQVTM and ANQGSEA. The CDR3 is 14 residues long. Trimming stripped 4 bases from V and 0 bases from J, with 7 bases between. The CDR3 region is CSVGGPSGANVLTF. For the CDR3, the DNA is TGCAGCGTTGGGGGTCCCTCTGGGGCCAACGTCCTGACTTTC. The variable domain in full, with the rest retrieved from reference TRBV29-1 and TRBJ2-6, is SAVISQKPSRDICQRGTSLTIQCQVDSQVTMMFWYRQQPGQSLTLIATANQGSEATYESGFVIDKFPISRPNLTFSTLTVSNMSPEDSSIYLCSVGGPSGANVLTFGAGSRLTVL.

In this sample, this clonotype turned up many times. V is TRBV7-3 and J is TRBJ2-1, with TRBD1 matching over 12 bases. The J segment lost 12 bases and the V segment lost 4 bases, leaving 10 bases of the junction unmatched. The CDR3 loop spans 15 amino acids. The germline V gene has CDR1 SGHTA and CDR2 FQGTGA. CDR3: CASSSPGTGGVGQFF. CDR3 nucleotide sequence: TGTGCCAGCAGCTCCCCCGGGACAGGGGGCGTCGGGCAGTTCTTC.

This clonotype occurred a few times. V gene TRBV5-1 combines with J gene TRBJ2-7, with D tentatively TRBD1 (6 bases). V lost 4 bases, J lost 2 bases, and 19 bases lay in between. This CDR3 contains 16 residues. The V gene's germline CDR1 is SGHRS and CDR2 YFSETQ. CDR3 region: CASSPPTGTKTYEQYF. CDR3 sequence (DNA): TGCGCCAGCAGCCCCCCCACCGGGACAAAAACCTACGAGCAGTACTTC.

This clonotype has a count of ten or more. The rearrangement uses TRBV5-1 and TRBJ2-1; no reliable D call. Trimming removed 2 bases at V and 6 bases at J, with 12 bases between. The CDR3 has 14 residues. CDR1 and CDR2 from the germline V gene are SGHRS and YFSETQ. The chain's CDR3 is CASSFLGYTNEQFF. CDR3 in DNA: TGCGCCAGCAGCTTTTTGGGTTACACCAATGAGCAGTTCTTC.

This clonotype appeared a few times. CDR3 sequence: CATRTGTVAQEQFF. DNA of the CDR3: TGTGCCACCCGGACCGGGACTGTGGCTCAGGAGCAGTTCTTC. The chain links TRBV6-1 to TRBJ2-1, with TRBD2 as a possible D gene (6 bases). The length of the CDR3 is 14 residues. V gave up 10 bases and J gave up 10 bases, with 23 bases separating them. Per the germline V gene, CDR1 is MNHNS and CDR2 is SASEGT.

This clonotype was recorded at least ten times. CDR3: CATQSPGTSDEQYF. The DNA for the CDR3 is TGTGCCACTCAAAGCCCCGGGACTAGCGACGAGCAGTACTTC. This chain joins TRBV25-1 and TRBJ2-7, with 10 nucleotides matching TRBD2. Germline V CDR1 and CDR2: MGHDK, SYGVNS. The CDR3 is 14 amino acids. Trimming at V came to 10 bases and at J to 5 bases, leaving 11 bases not matched to a gene.

In its sample, this clonotype ranks as medium-sized (0.01 to 0.1%). This chain connects TRBV12-3 or TRBV12-4 to TRBJ2-5; 8 bases are a match to TRBD2. Trimming cost V 3 bases and J 7 bases; bases outside gene matches: 7. The CDR3 has 14 amino acids. The CDR3 loop is CASSFPSGYGTQYF. CDR3 nucleotides: TGTGCCAGCAGTTTTCCTAGCGGGTACGGGACCCAGTACTTC.

This clonotype showed up many times. The V call is TRBV29-1, the J call TRBJ2-2; 8 positions agree with TRBD1. CDR3 length equals 14 residues. CDR1 and CDR2 (germline): SQVTM, ANQGSEA. V shed 5 bases and J 7 bases; nucleotides not matched to a gene: 9. This chain's CDR3 is CSVRRQGNDGELFF. CDR3 DNA: TGCAGCGTTAGGAGACAGGGGAATGACGGGGAGCTGTTTTTT.

This clonotype was detected only a few times. This sequence joins TRBV10-3 and TRBJ1-2; D unclear. The CDR3 covers 13 residues. Looked up from germline, CDR1 is ENHRY and CDR2 is SYGVKD. The V and J ends lost 4 bases and 6 bases respectively, with 12 bases between them. CDR3 bases: TGTGCCATCAGTGGAGAGAGAGGGAATGGCTACACCTTC. This sequence encodes CAISGERGNGYTF.

The chain couples TRBV7-2 to TRBJ2-1; 9 bases align to TRBD2. This CDR3 comprises 15 residues. CDR1 is SGHTA and CDR2 is FQGNSA in the germline V gene. The V gene end was trimmed by 5 bases and the J gene end by 6 bases; junction bases not matched to a gene: 8. CDR3 sequence reads: CASSVGLAFGNEQFF. Here the CDR3 DNA reads TGTGCCAGCAGCGTGGGACTAGCATTCGGCAATGAGCAGTTCTTC.

This clonotype was observed at least ten times. The chain couples TRBV12-3 or TRBV12-4 to TRBJ2-5; D ambiguous. The germline V and J ends were trimmed by 1 base and 1 base, with 7 bases remaining between them. CDR3 length: 14 amino acids. This CDR3 is CASSLDRGQETQYF. CDR3 nucleotide sequence: TGTGCCAGCAGTTTAGACAGAGGCCAAGAGACCCAGTACTTC.

At least ten counts were recorded for this clonotype. The chain couples TRBV20-1 to TRBJ2-2; D could derive from TRBD1 or TRBD2 (5 bases each). The V gene lost 4 bases and the J gene lost 2 bases, with 11 bases spanning the gap. Germline loops: CDR1 DFQATT, CDR2 SNEGSKA (reference sequence). This CDR3 is built from 14 residues. This CDR3 reads CSAILGDNTGELFF. The CDR3 DNA reads as TGCAGTGCTATCTTGGGGGATAACACCGGGGAGCTGTTTTTT.

V usage is TRBV3-1 and J usage is TRBJ2-3; D not resolved. Germline CDR1 LGHDT, CDR2 YNNKEL (reference sequence). The CDR3 length is 14 residues. Trimming shortened V by 4 bases and J by 0 bases, and 8 bases separated the two germline ends. The CDR3 DNA sequence: TGTGCCAGCAGCCCGTCAGCTAGCACAGATACGCAGTATTTT. Its translation: CASSPSASTDTQYF.

This sequence joins TRBV20-1 and TRBJ2-7, with D possibly being TRBD2 (5 bases). V was trimmed by 6 bases and J by 3 bases, leaving 21 bases between them. Per the germline V gene, CDR1 is DFQATT and CDR2 is SNEGSKA (reference sequence). CDR3 length equals 15 residues. CDR3 amino acids: CSATGPGRDLYEQYF. CDR3 sequence (DNA): TGCAGTGCCACCGGCCCGGGGAGAGACCTCTACGAGCAGTACTTC.

The chain couples TRBV6-5 to TRBJ2-5; weak D call: TRBD2 (7 bases). Germline loops: CDR1 MNHEY, CDR2 SVGAGI. CDR3 size: 14 residues. The germline V and J ends were trimmed by 6 bases and 4 bases, with 15 bases remaining between them. The CDR3, as DNA: TGTGCCAGCAGGCGAAACAGGGAGGGAGAGACCCAGTACTTC. Its protein product is CASRRNREGETQYF.

This clonotype turned up a few times. The rearrangement links TRBV4-2 to TRBJ2-1; 9 positions agree with TRBD1. This CDR3 is 15 amino acids long. Germline assignment: CDR1 LGHNA and CDR2 YNFKEQ. The V and J ends lost 7 bases and 9 bases, in that order; junction bases with no gene match: 13. CDR3 amino acids: CASNFGDRDVSEQFF. The CDR3 DNA reads as TGTGCCAGCAACTTCGGGGACAGGGATGTGAGTGAGCAGTTCTTC.

V usage is TRBV29-1 and J usage is TRBJ2-7; 10 positions agree with TRBD1. From germline, CDR1 is SQVTM and CDR2 ANQGSEA. The ends lost 6 bases at V and 2 bases at J; junction bases unmatched: 4. The CDR3 is 13 amino acids. In nucleotides, the CDR3 is TGCAGCGTAGGGACAGGGGATACCTACGAGCAGTACTTC. It translates to CSVGTGDTYEQYF.

This clonotype was counted at least ten times. The chain is built from TRBV11-2 and TRBJ1-2; D possibly corresponds to TRBD1 (6 bases). CDR1 is SGHAT and CDR2 is FQNNGV in the germline V gene. The CDR3 is 15 residues long. V lost 2 bases to trimming and J lost 0 bases, with 10 bases between them. CDR3 DNA: TGTGCCAGCAGCTTATCGACAGGCCCTAACTATGGCTACACCTTC. Amino acid sequence: CASSLSTGPNYGYTF.